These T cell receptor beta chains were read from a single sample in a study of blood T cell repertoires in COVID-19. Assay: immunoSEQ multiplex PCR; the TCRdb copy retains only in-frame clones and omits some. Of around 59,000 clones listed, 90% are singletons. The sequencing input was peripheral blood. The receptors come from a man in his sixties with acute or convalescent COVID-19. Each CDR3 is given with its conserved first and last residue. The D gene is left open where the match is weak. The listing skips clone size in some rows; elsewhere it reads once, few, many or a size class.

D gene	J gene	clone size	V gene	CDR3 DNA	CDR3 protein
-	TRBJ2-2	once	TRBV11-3	TGTGCCAGCAGCTTAGGTCCTAGCGTTTGGACCGGGGAGCTGTTTTTT	CASSLGPSVWTGELFF
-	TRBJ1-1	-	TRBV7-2	TGTGCCAGCAGCTTAACCGCAGGAATGAACACTGAAGCTTTCTTT	CASSLTAGMNTEAFF
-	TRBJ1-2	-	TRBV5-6	TGTGCCAGCAGCGCTTACAGCTATGGCTACACCTTC	CASSAYSYGYTF
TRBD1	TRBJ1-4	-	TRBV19	TGTGCCAGTAGCGGTCCTTGGACAGGGCTTGAAAAACTGTTTTTT	CASSGPWTGLEKLFF
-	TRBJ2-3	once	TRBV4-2	TGTGCCAGCAGCCAAGTACTCGCTAGCACAGATACGCAGTATTTT	CASSQVLASTDTQYF
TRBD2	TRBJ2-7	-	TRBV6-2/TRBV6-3	TGTGCCAGCAGTTACTCGGGACTAGCGGCCTATCGCTCCTACGAGCAGTACTTC	CASSYSGLAAYRSYEQYF
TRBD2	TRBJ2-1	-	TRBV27	TGTGCCAGCAGTTTCCTAGGACTAGCGGGAGCTAATGAGCAGTTCTTC	CASSFLGLAGANEQFF
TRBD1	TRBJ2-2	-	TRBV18	TGTGCCAGCTCACCAAGGGGGCAGTTCACCGGGGAGCTGTTTTTT	CASSPRGQFTGELFF
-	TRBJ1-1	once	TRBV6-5	TGTGCCAGCAGTTACTCTTGGAGGGACACTGAAGCTTTCTTT	CASSYSWRDTEAFF
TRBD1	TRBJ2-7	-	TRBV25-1	TGTGCCAGCTCGACAGGGTTTTTACACGAGCAGTACTTC	CASSTGFLHEQYF
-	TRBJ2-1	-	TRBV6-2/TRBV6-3	TGTGCCAGCAGTTACTCCCCTGGGGGGGGCCGGCGGGAGAGGCAGTTCTTC	CASSYSPGGGRRERQFF
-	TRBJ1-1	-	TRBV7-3	TGTGCCAGCAGCTTAATAGGGACAACTGAAGCTTTCTTT	CASSLIGTTEAFF
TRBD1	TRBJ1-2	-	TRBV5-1	TGCGCCAGCAGCTTGGGGACAGGGGGCGATGGCTACACCTTC	CASSLGTGGDGYTF
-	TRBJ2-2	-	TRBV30	TGTGCCTGGAGAAAACGGACACCCAACACCGGGGAGCTGTTTTTT	CAWRKRTPNTGELFF
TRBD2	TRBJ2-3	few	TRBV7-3	TGTGCCAGCAGCCGATTAGCGGGAGTGGACGATACGCAGTATTTT	CASSRLAGVDDTQYF
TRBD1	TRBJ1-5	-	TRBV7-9	TGTGCCAGCAGCTTCGGGACAGGGGCTCAGCCCCAGCATTTT	CASSFGTGAQPQHF
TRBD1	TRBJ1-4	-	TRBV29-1	TGCAGCGTTGCTACAGGGGCCAGAAATGAAAAACTGTTTTTT	CSVATGARNEKLFF
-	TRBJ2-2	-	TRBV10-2	TGCGCCAGCAGCGAACAGGGAACCGGGGAGCTGTTTTTT	CASSEQGTGELFF
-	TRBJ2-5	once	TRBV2	TGTGCCAGCTATGGTTACAAAGAGACCCAGTACTTC	CASYGYKETQYF
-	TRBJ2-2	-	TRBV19	TGTGCCAGTAGTATAGTAAGAGTGAACACCGGGGAGCTGTTTTTT	CASSIVRVNTGELFF
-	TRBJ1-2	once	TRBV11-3	TGTGCCAGCAGCTCGGGGGTCGGTAACTATGGCTACACCTTC	CASSSGVGNYGYTF
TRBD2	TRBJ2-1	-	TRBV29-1	TGCAGCACATCACGGGCGGGAGGAAGTACAAATGAGCAGTTCTTC	CSTSRAGGSTNEQFF
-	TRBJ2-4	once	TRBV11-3	TGTGCCAGCAGCTTAGATGGGGGCAGTCTAGCCAAAAACATTCAGTACTTC	CASSLDGGSLAKNIQYF
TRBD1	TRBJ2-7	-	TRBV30	TGTGCCTATGGAAGGAACAGGGGTGCCTACGAGCAGTACTTC	CAYGRNRGAYEQYF
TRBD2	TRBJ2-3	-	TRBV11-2	TGTGCCAGCAGCTTAGTTAGCAGCGGGAGAGGGTCAGATACGCAGTATTTT	CASSLVSSGRGSDTQYF
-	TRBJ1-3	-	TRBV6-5	TGTGCCAGCACCACAGGGAGCGGAAACACCATATATTTT	CASTTGSGNTIYF
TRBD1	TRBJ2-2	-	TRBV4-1	TGCGCCAGCAGCCGGACCCGGCAGGGGGCCTTCAACACCGGGGAGCTGTTTTTT	CASSRTRQGAFNTGELFF
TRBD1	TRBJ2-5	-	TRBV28	TGTGCCAGCAGTTCCCGGGACAGGGGACCACAAGAGACCCAGTACTTC	CASSSRDRGPQETQYF
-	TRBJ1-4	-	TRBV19	TGTGCCAGTAGCACAGGCCCTTCACGGGAAAAACTGTTTTTT	CASSTGPSREKLFF
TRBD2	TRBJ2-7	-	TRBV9	TGTGCCAGCAGCGTAGAACCTAGCGGGAGGGACGAGCAGTACTTC	CASSVEPSGRDEQYF